What follows is one T cell receptor beta chain and its context. The antigen remains undetermined. This sample is drawn from a study of tumour-infiltrating T cells in Burkitt lymphoma. Overall study: Productive clonality predicted overall and progression-free survival. Notes on the study in general: Public clonotypes, several, appeared across numerous Burkitt lymphoma patients.

Assay used: immunoSEQ multiplex PCR; TCRdb lists only in-frame clones, some missing. The sample lists around 45,000 clones, roughly 30% seen once, with about 3% in the top ten. The CDR3 spans 12 residues. V was cut by 5 bases and J by 5 bases, with 9 bases left in between. Germline CDR1 is MNHNY and CDR2 is SVGAGI (reference sequence). V usage is TRBV6-6 and J usage is TRBJ1-1; D gene ambiguous. Sequencing was carried out using tumor tissue. The TCR was taken from a human donor with Burkitt lymphoma. The CDR3: CASSEQRTEAFF. The CDR3 bases are TGTGCCAGCAGTGAGCAGCGGACTGAAGCTTTCTTT.